These T cell receptor beta chains were read from a single sample in a study of cytomegalovirus exposure and HLA in healthy donors. Sequencing was performed with immunoSEQ multiplex PCR; in TCRdb, only in-frame clones are kept and a portion is missing. Seen here are tens of thousands of clones, roughly 79% observed once, and the top ten hold 5.5% to 7%. Sequencing was performed on PBMCs. Receptors were obtained from a male donor in good health and CMV-seropositive. The CDR3 runs from the conserved cysteine through the conserved F or W. Fields, in order: V gene, clone size, D gene, J gene, CDR3 protein, CDR3 DNA. A D gene is named only where the DNA matches it firmly. Clone size is shown for a subset of rows, as once, few, many or a class of expanded clone.

v_call: TRBV19
clone_size: NA
d_call: NA
j_call: TRBJ1-5
cdr3_aa: CASSIFYRNNQPQHF
cdr3_nt: TGTGCCAGTAGTATCTTTTACAGGAATAATCAGCCCCAGCATTTT

v_call: TRBV5-4
clone_size: NA
d_call: NA
j_call: TRBJ2-1
cdr3_aa: CASSFRGSSSYNEQFF
cdr3_nt: TGTGCCAGCAGCTTCAGGGGTTCGAGCTCCTACAATGAGCAGTTCTTC

v_call: TRBV13
clone_size: NA
d_call: NA
j_call: TRBJ1-1
cdr3_aa: CASSPFQGQTETEAFF
cdr3_nt: TGTGCCAGCAGCCCCTTTCAAGGACAAACGGAAACTGAAGCTTTCTTT

v_call: TRBV11-3
clone_size: NA
d_call: TRBD1
j_call: TRBJ1-1
cdr3_aa: CASSHGGTGGKNTEAFF
cdr3_nt: TGTGCCAGCAGCCACGGAGGGACAGGGGGGAAAAACACTGAAGCTTTCTTT

v_call: TRBV6-4
clone_size: NA
d_call: NA
j_call: TRBJ2-3
cdr3_aa: CASSPKGDGTDTQYF
cdr3_nt: TGTGCCAGCTCGCCTAAGGGGGACGGCACAGATACGCAGTATTTT

v_call: TRBV15
clone_size: NA
d_call: TRBD2
j_call: TRBJ2-1
cdr3_aa: CATSRDRVAGNNEQFF
cdr3_nt: TGTGCCACCAGCAGAGATAGAGTAGCGGGGAACAATGAGCAGTTCTTC

v_call: TRBV19
clone_size: NA
d_call: NA
j_call: TRBJ1-6
cdr3_aa: CASSIGTAGNSPLHF
cdr3_nt: TGTGCCAGTAGTATAGGGACAGCTGGGAATTCACCCCTCCACTTT

v_call: TRBV21-1
clone_size: NA
d_call: NA
j_call: TRBJ2-7
cdr3_aa: CASSKGGRAF
cdr3_nt: TGTGCCAGCAGCAAAGGAGGTAGAGCCTTC

v_call: TRBV5-4
clone_size: NA
d_call: TRBD2
j_call: TRBJ2-1
cdr3_aa: CASSSSERGSYNEQFF
cdr3_nt: TGTGCCAGCAGCAGCTCAGAGCGGGGCTCCTACAATGAGCAGTTCTTC

v_call: TRBV7-6
clone_size: NA
d_call: TRBD1
j_call: TRBJ2-7
cdr3_aa: CASSVGQGPEQYF
cdr3_nt: TGTGCCAGCAGCGTTGGACAGGGTCCCGAGCAGTACTTC

v_call: TRBV2
clone_size: once
d_call: NA
j_call: TRBJ2-1
cdr3_aa: CASRGDILAQFF
cdr3_nt: TGTGCCAGCAGGGGGGACATACTGGCGCAGTTCTTC

v_call: TRBV7-9
clone_size: once
d_call: NA
j_call: TRBJ2-5
cdr3_aa: CASSPGTQETQYF
cdr3_nt: TGTGCCAGCAGCCCCGGGACACAAGAGACCCAGTACTTC

v_call: TRBV7-6
clone_size: NA
d_call: TRBD1
j_call: TRBJ1-5
cdr3_aa: CAGSLARDRDQPQHF
cdr3_nt: TGTGCCGGCAGCTTAGCGAGGGACAGGGATCAGCCCCAGCATTTT

v_call: TRBV28
clone_size: NA
d_call: NA
j_call: TRBJ2-2
cdr3_aa: CASSLERRRDTGELFF
cdr3_nt: TGTGCCAGCAGTTTAGAGCGGCGGAGGGACACCGGGGAGCTGTTTTTT

v_call: TRBV30
clone_size: once
d_call: TRBD2
j_call: TRBJ2-7
cdr3_aa: CAFETSSEQYF
cdr3_nt: TGTGCCTTCGAGACTAGCAGCGAGCAGTACTTC

v_call: TRBV4-2
clone_size: NA
d_call: NA
j_call: TRBJ2-3
cdr3_aa: CASSQDKTGVGVYTQYF
cdr3_nt: TGTGCCAGCAGCCAAGATAAAACGGGGGTAGGAGTCTATACGCAGTATTTT

v_call: TRBV7-9
clone_size: NA
d_call: NA
j_call: TRBJ2-1
cdr3_aa: CASSFEFRSDEQFF
cdr3_nt: TGTGCCAGCAGCTTTGAGTTCAGAAGCGACGAGCAGTTCTTC

v_call: TRBV5-4
clone_size: few
d_call: NA
j_call: TRBJ1-1
cdr3_aa: CASSLEGRLNTEAFF
cdr3_nt: TGTGCCAGCAGCTTGGAGGGGAGGTTGAACACTGAAGCTTTCTTT

v_call: TRBV7-8
clone_size: NA
d_call: NA
j_call: TRBJ1-5
cdr3_aa: CASSLGGQGNQPQHF
cdr3_nt: TGTGCCAGCAGCTTAGGGGGGCAGGGGAATCAGCCCCAGCATTTT

v_call: TRBV29-1
clone_size: NA
d_call: TRBD1
j_call: TRBJ1-1
cdr3_aa: CSVAGQGATEAFF
cdr3_nt: TGCAGCGTTGCTGGGCAGGGGGCAACTGAAGCTTTCTTT

v_call: TRBV28
clone_size: NA
d_call: NA
j_call: TRBJ1-2
cdr3_aa: CASSSILRQGLRIGYGYTF
cdr3_nt: TGTGCCAGCAGTTCAATTTTACGGCAGGGGCTTCGGATCGGCTATGGCTACACCTTC

v_call: TRBV5-1
clone_size: NA
d_call: TRBD2
j_call: TRBJ2-1
cdr3_aa: CASSSGTSGNEQFF
cdr3_nt: TGCGCCAGCAGCTCCGGGACTAGCGGCAATGAGCAGTTCTTC

v_call: TRBV27
clone_size: NA
d_call: NA
j_call: TRBJ2-4
cdr3_aa: CASSPLVSGAKNIQYF
cdr3_nt: TGTGCCAGCAGTCCTCTTGTAAGCGGAGCCAAAAACATTCAGTACTTC

v_call: TRBV6-5
clone_size: few
d_call: NA
j_call: TRBJ1-2
cdr3_aa: CASSGRGYGYTF
cdr3_nt: TGTGCCAGCAGTGGGAGGGGCTATGGCTACACCTTC

v_call: TRBV27
clone_size: NA
d_call: TRBD1
j_call: TRBJ2-7
cdr3_aa: CASRRTGGTRSSYEQYF
cdr3_nt: TGTGCCAGCCGCCGGACAGGGGGTACTAGGAGCTCCTACGAGCAGTACTTC

v_call: TRBV6-5
clone_size: once
d_call: NA
j_call: TRBJ1-2
cdr3_aa: CASSSSGVTGNYGYTF
cdr3_nt: TGTGCCAGCAGTTCCAGTGGAGTCACAGGGAACTATGGCTACACCTTC

v_call: TRBV15
clone_size: NA
d_call: NA
j_call: TRBJ2-3
cdr3_aa: CATSGDMNTQYF
cdr3_nt: TGTGCCACCAGCGGCGACATGAATACGCAGTATTTT

v_call: TRBV7-2
clone_size: NA
d_call: NA
j_call: TRBJ1-5
cdr3_aa: CASSLVSGANQPQHF
cdr3_nt: TGTGCCAGCAGCTTAGTTTCAGGGGCCAATCAGCCCCAGCATTTT

v_call: TRBV25-1
clone_size: NA
d_call: NA
j_call: TRBJ2-7
cdr3_aa: CASSQAGISYEQYF
cdr3_nt: TGTGCCAGCAGTCAAGCGGGTATCTCCTACGAGCAGTACTTC

v_call: TRBV7-3
clone_size: once
d_call: TRBD1
j_call: TRBJ2-1
cdr3_aa: CASSQGQGLYNEQFF
cdr3_nt: TGTGCCAGCAGCCAAGGACAGGGTCTTTACAATGAGCAGTTCTTC

v_call: TRBV27
clone_size: NA
d_call: NA
j_call: TRBJ2-7
cdr3_aa: CASSLGGHEQYF
cdr3_nt: TGTGCCAGCAGTTTGGGGGGGCACGAGCAGTACTTC

v_call: TRBV27
clone_size: NA
d_call: NA
j_call: TRBJ1-4
cdr3_aa: CASSLVAGAEKLFF
cdr3_nt: TGTGCCAGCAGTTTAGTGGCAGGCGCCGAAAAACTGTTTTTT

v_call: TRBV6-1
clone_size: NA
d_call: NA
j_call: TRBJ2-7
cdr3_aa: CASSSVAGFEQYF
cdr3_nt: TGTGCCAGCAGCTCAGTTGCGGGGTTCGAGCAGTACTTC

v_call: TRBV4-1
clone_size: NA
d_call: TRBD1
j_call: TRBJ2-2
cdr3_aa: CASSQRWTGVTGELFF
cdr3_nt: TGCGCCAGCAGCCAGAGGTGGACAGGGGTCACCGGGGAGCTGTTTTTT

v_call: TRBV5-4
clone_size: NA
d_call: NA
j_call: TRBJ1-4
cdr3_aa: CASSLQGANEKLFF
cdr3_nt: TGTGCCAGCAGCCTACAGGGCGCTAATGAAAAACTGTTTTTT

v_call: TRBV21-1
clone_size: NA
d_call: NA
j_call: TRBJ1-4
cdr3_aa: CASQGTGLEKLFF
cdr3_nt: TGTGCCAGCCAAGGTACAGGGCTGGAAAAACTGTTTTTT

v_call: TRBV10-3
clone_size: NA
d_call: NA
j_call: TRBJ2-6
cdr3_aa: CAISVPRVSGANVLTF
cdr3_nt: TGTGCCATCAGTGTTCCCAGGGTCTCTGGGGCCAACGTCCTGACTTTC

v_call: TRBV6-5
clone_size: few
d_call: NA
j_call: TRBJ1-5
cdr3_aa: CASSYSGGRRQPQHF
cdr3_nt: TGTGCCAGCAGTTACTCGGGGGGGAGGCGTCAGCCCCAGCATTTT

v_call: TRBV5-1
clone_size: NA
d_call: TRBD2
j_call: TRBJ2-7
cdr3_aa: CASSLLTSGGSYEQYF
cdr3_nt: TGCGCCAGCAGCTTGCTGACTAGCGGGGGGTCCTACGAGCAGTACTTC

v_call: TRBV7-3
clone_size: once
d_call: NA
j_call: TRBJ2-2
cdr3_aa: CASSLNRGLGELFF
cdr3_nt: TGTGCCAGCAGCTTAAATCGGGGGTTGGGGGAGCTGTTTTTT

v_call: TRBV4-1
clone_size: NA
d_call: TRBD2
j_call: TRBJ2-5
cdr3_aa: CASSKGTSQETQYF
cdr3_nt: TGCGCCAGCAGCAAAGGGACTAGCCAAGAGACCCAGTACTTC

v_call: TRBV19
clone_size: NA
d_call: NA
j_call: TRBJ1-2
cdr3_aa: CASSTGVWERSYGYTF
cdr3_nt: TGTGCCAGTAGTACGGGAGTATGGGAGCGGAGCTATGGCTACACCTTC

v_call: TRBV5-1
clone_size: few
d_call: NA
j_call: TRBJ1-1
cdr3_aa: CASSLAGGRNTEAFF
cdr3_nt: TGCGCCAGCAGCTTAGCAGGTGGGCGGAACACTGAAGCTTTCTTT

v_call: TRBV27
clone_size: NA
d_call: TRBD2
j_call: TRBJ2-1
cdr3_aa: CASYGTSGRVLSYNEQFF
cdr3_nt: TGTGCCAGCTACGGGACTAGCGGGAGGGTCCTCTCCTACAATGAGCAGTTCTTC

v_call: TRBV28
clone_size: once
d_call: NA
j_call: TRBJ1-4
cdr3_aa: CASSRNRVGEKLFF
cdr3_nt: TGTGCCAGCAGCCGAAACAGGGTAGGGGAAAAACTGTTTTTT

v_call: TRBV28
clone_size: once
d_call: NA
j_call: TRBJ2-2
cdr3_aa: CASSLQNPGELFF
cdr3_nt: TGTGCCAGCAGCTTACAGAACCCCGGGGAGCTGTTTTTT

v_call: TRBV28
clone_size: NA
d_call: NA
j_call: TRBJ2-7
cdr3_aa: CASSSGLGYEQYF
cdr3_nt: TGTGCCAGCAGTTCTGGACTTGGCTACGAGCAGTACTTC

v_call: TRBV7-9
clone_size: NA
d_call: NA
j_call: TRBJ1-2
cdr3_aa: CASRGKGHLDGYTF
cdr3_nt: TGTGCCAGCAGGGGAAAGGGACACCTAGATGGCTACACCTTC

v_call: TRBV6-4
clone_size: NA
d_call: NA
j_call: TRBJ2-1
cdr3_aa: CASSDGDLNEQFF
cdr3_nt: TGTGCCAGCAGTGACGGAGATCTCAATGAGCAGTTCTTC

v_call: TRBV6-5
clone_size: NA
d_call: NA
j_call: TRBJ2-7
cdr3_aa: CASSYSSQGYYEQYF
cdr3_nt: TGTGCCAGCAGTTACTCATCCCAGGGGTACTACGAGCAGTACTTC

v_call: TRBV6-6
clone_size: NA
d_call: TRBD1
j_call: TRBJ2-7
cdr3_aa: CASSLRTGIGYEQYF
cdr3_nt: TGTGCCAGCAGCCTCAGGACAGGGATAGGCTACGAGCAGTACTTC

v_call: TRBV6-4
clone_size: NA
d_call: NA
j_call: TRBJ1-1
cdr3_aa: CASSVEEGHEAFF
cdr3_nt: TGTGCCAGCAGTGTAGAGGAGGGTCATGAAGCTTTCTTT

v_call: TRBV7-3
clone_size: NA
d_call: NA
j_call: TRBJ2-7
cdr3_aa: CASSPGPGGTYEQYF
cdr3_nt: TGTGCCAGCAGCCCCGGCCCCGGAGGCACCTACGAGCAGTACTTC

v_call: TRBV28
clone_size: NA
d_call: TRBD1
j_call: TRBJ2-1
cdr3_aa: CASSLQGLAGGYEQFF
cdr3_nt: TGTGCCAGCAGTTTACAAGGTCTCGCAGGGGGCTATGAGCAGTTCTTC

v_call: TRBV2
clone_size: once
d_call: NA
j_call: TRBJ2-7
cdr3_aa: CASRQEEQYF
cdr3_nt: TGTGCCAGCCGACAGGAGGAGCAGTACTTC

v_call: TRBV7-2
clone_size: NA
d_call: NA
j_call: TRBJ2-3
cdr3_aa: CASSLAIGVDTQYF
cdr3_nt: TGTGCCAGCAGCTTGGCAATCGGGGTAGATACGCAGTATTTT